This passage covers 10 T cell receptor beta chains from one sample sequenced in a study of T cell responses to AZD1222 COVID-19 vaccine (dated by TCRdb to the early 2020s). Libraries were built with the immunoSEQ multiplex PCR assay. Drawn from immuneACCESS, this table holds only the in-frame rearrangements with V and J called that TCRdb kept. Clones are partly lost; checked studies trace under half to an unresolved V gene and leave the rest unexplained. In all, the sample holds roughly 180,000 clones, and roughly nine tenths of those were seen once. Of the sample, approximately 1.8% falls within the top ten clones. Per the publication, the time point label means: about 28 days (+/-7) after the second vaccine dose. The source was peripheral blood, collected 28 days after the second AZD1222 dose. These receptors were taken from an adult who received the AZD1222 COVID-19 vaccine.

V usage is TRBV27 and J usage is TRBJ2-3; tentative D call: TRBD2 (6 bases). Trimming removed 4 bases at V and 4 bases at J, with 18 bases between. The CDR3 is made up of 16 amino acids. In germline, CDR1 is MNHEY, CDR2 SMNVEV (reference sequence). The CDR3 coding sequence is TGTGCCAGCAGTTCGGATGGGACTTGGGGGGCAGATACGCAGTATTTT. Its protein is CASSSDGTWGADTQYF.

The rearrangement joins TRBV5-4 to TRBJ2-7, with TRBD1 matching 12 bases. The V gene's germline CDR1 is SGHNT and CDR2 YYREEE (reference sequence). After removal of 4 bases from V and 5 bases from J, the junction contained 10 bases not matched to a gene. This CDR3 spans 16 amino acids. The CDR3 loop reads CASSLPLGTGGHEQYF. The CDR3 DNA reads as TGTGCCAGCAGCCTACCCCTGGGGACAGGGGGCCACGAGCAGTACTTC.

The chain combines TRBV6-2 or TRBV6-3 with TRBJ1-5, with D hard to call. Germline V gene sequence: CDR1 MNHEY, CDR2 SVGEGT. Trimming cost V 2 bases and J 4 bases, with 12 bases left between them. The CDR3 extends over 15 amino acids. CDR3: CASSYAVLQNQPQHF. CDR3 in DNA: TGTGCCAGCAGTTACGCAGTCCTTCAAAATCAGCCCCAGCATTTT.

The rearrangement joins TRBV12-3 or TRBV12-4 to TRBJ2-1; no reliable D call. The CDR3 extends over 12 amino acids. Trimming took 6 bases from V and 5 from J, leaving 8 bases between them. CDR3 bases: TGTGCCAGCAGCCTCACCCACAATGAGCAGTTCTTC. This sequence encodes CASSLTHNEQFF.

The chain has TRBV4-3 and TRBJ2-3; D possibly corresponds to TRBD2 (7 bases). Germline lookup yields CDR1 LGHNA and CDR2 YSLEER. CDR3 length: 16 residues. Trimming removed 1 base at V and 6 bases at J, with 17 bases between. The CDR3 DNA is TGCGCCAGCAGCCAAGGAGTTGCGGGGGCCGGGGATACGCAGTATTTT. This translates into CASSQGVAGAGDTQYF.

This chain joins TRBV5-6 and TRBJ2-7; D gene ambiguous. V lost 2 bases to trimming and J lost 7 bases, with 13 bases between them. This CDR3 has 13 residues. Germline V gene lookup returns CDR1 SGHDT and CDR2 YYEEEE. The CDR3 DNA reads TGTGCCAGCAGCTTCCTCAGGTTCGGAGAGCAGTACTTC. As protein: CASSFLRFGEQYF.

This chain connects TRBV27 to TRBJ2-7; 8 nucleotides match TRBD2. Germline lookup yields CDR1 MNHEY and CDR2 SMNVEV (reference sequence). The trim removed 4 bases at V and 2 bases at J, leaving 7 bases unmatched. The CDR3 consists of 15 residues. The CDR3 reads CASSSRSGGPYEQYF. In DNA form, the CDR3 reads TGTGCCAGCAGTTCGAGGAGCGGGGGTCCCTACGAGCAGTACTTC.

The count of this clone is one. The rearrangement joins TRBV12-3 or TRBV12-4 to TRBJ2-1, with unresolved D. This CDR3 spans 13 amino acids. Trimming removed 7 bases from V and 4 bases from J, with 11 bases in between. CDR3 region: CASITDHYNEQFF. The CDR3, as DNA: TGTGCCAGCATCACAGACCATTACAATGAGCAGTTCTTC.

V is TRBV6-1 and J is TRBJ1-2; D is uncertain. This CDR3 is 17 amino acids long. From germline, CDR1 is MNHNS and CDR2 SASEGT. V was shortened by 4 bases and J by 3 bases, with 21 bases between the two germline ends. The CDR3 loop reads CASSAWSGDEGYYGYTF. CDR3 DNA sequence: TGTGCCAGCAGTGCTTGGAGTGGAGATGAGGGTTACTATGGCTACACCTTC.

In this sample, this clone turned up once. The CDR3 nucleotides read TGTGCCAGCAGCGTTTCCGGGGGAGATACGCAGTATTTT. This sequence encodes CASSVSGGDTQYF. The V gene is TRBV9, the J gene TRBJ2-3; D possibly corresponds to TRBD2 (6 bases). In germline, CDR1 is SGDLS, CDR2 YYNGEE. Trimming shortened V by 2 bases and J by 5 bases, and 9 bases separated the two germline ends. The CDR3 runs 13 residues.